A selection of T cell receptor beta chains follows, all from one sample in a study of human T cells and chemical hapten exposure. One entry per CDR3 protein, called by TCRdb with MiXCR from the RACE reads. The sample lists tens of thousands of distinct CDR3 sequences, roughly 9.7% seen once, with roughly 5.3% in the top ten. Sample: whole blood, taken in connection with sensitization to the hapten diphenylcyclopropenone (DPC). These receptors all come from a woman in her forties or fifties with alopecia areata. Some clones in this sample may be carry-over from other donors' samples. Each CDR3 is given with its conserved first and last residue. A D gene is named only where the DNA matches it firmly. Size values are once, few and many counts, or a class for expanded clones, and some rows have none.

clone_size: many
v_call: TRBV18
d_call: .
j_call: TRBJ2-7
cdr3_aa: CASSPEGGKYEQYF
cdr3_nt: TGTGCCAGCTCACCGGAGGGGGGCAAATACGAGCAGTACTTC

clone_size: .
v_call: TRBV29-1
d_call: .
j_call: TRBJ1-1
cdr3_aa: CSVKPYVNTEAFF
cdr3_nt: TGCAGCGTGAAACCTTATGTAAACACTGAAGCTTTCTTT

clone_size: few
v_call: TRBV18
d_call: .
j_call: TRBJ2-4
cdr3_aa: CASSPPETAAKNIQYF
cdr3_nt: TGTGCCAGCTCACCACCGGAGACAGCAGCCAAAAACATTCAGTACTTC

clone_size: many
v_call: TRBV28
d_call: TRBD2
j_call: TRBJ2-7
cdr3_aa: CASSFGLAGVGNSYEQYF
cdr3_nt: TGTGCCAGCAGTTTTGGACTAGCGGGAGTGGGGAACTCCTACGAGCAGTACTTC

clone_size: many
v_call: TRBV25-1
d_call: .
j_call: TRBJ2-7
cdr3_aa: CASIPPGDRRKAYEQYF
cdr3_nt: TGTGCCAGCATCCCCCCGGGGGACAGACGCAAAGCCTACGAGCAGTACTTC

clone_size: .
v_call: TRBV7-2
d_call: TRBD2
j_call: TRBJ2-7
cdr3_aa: CASSLGGLAGVEEQYF
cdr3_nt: TGTGCCAGCAGCTTAGGAGGACTAGCGGGAGTGGAAGAGCAGTACTTC

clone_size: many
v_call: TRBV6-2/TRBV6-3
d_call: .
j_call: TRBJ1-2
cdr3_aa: CASSYRSSANYGYTF
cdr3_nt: TGTGCCAGCAGTTACCGTTCGTCCGCAAACTATGGCTACACCTTC

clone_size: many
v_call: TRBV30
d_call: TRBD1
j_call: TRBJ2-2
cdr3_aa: CAWARDRVTGELFF
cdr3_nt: TGTGCCTGGGCCCGGGACAGGGTCACCGGGGAGCTGTTTTTT

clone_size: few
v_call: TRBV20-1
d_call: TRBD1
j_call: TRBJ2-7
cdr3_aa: CSARDKGTGPHEQYF
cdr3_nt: TGCAGTGCTAGAGATAAGGGGACAGGGCCTCACGAGCAGTACTTC

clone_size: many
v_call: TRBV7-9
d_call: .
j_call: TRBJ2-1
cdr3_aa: CASSWPPWTVTNNEQFF
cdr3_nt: TGTGCCAGCAGCTGGCCTCCCTGGACAGTAACCAACAATGAGCAGTTCTTC

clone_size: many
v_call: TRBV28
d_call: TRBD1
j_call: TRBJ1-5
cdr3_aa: CASSSTGVGQPQHF
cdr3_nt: TGTGCCAGCAGTTCGACAGGGGTTGGCCAGCCCCAGCATTTT

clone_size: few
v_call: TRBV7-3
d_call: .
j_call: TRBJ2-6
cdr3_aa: CASSAPGPFGANVLTF
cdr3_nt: TGTGCCAGCAGCGCTCCGGGGCCTTTTGGGGCCAACGTCCTGACTTTC

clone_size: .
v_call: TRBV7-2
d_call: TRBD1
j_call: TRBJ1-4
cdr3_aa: CASTLTGGQEKLFF
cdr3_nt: TGTGCCAGCACCTTGACAGGGGGCCAGGAAAAACTGTTTTTT

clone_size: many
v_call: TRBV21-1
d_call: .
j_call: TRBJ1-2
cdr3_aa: CAIPKHYPGCGYTF
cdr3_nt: TGTGCCATCCCCAAGCACTACCCTGGTTGTGGCTACACCTTC

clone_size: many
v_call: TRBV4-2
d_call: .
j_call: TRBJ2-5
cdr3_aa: CASSQDRQGTGTQYF
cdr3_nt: TGTGCCAGCAGCCAAGATCGGCAGGGGACGGGGACCCAGTACTTC

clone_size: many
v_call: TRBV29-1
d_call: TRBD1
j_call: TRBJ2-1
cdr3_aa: CSVEETTGASFF
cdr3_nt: TGCAGCGTTGAAGAGACGACAGGGGCTTCCTTCTTC

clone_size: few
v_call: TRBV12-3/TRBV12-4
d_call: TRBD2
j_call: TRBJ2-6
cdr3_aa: CASSRGLAGGLPGANVLTF
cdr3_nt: TGTGCCAGCAGCCGGGGACTAGCGGGAGGTCTTCCCGGGGCCAACGTCCTGACTTTC

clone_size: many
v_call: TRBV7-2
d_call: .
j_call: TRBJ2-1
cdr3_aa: CASSSFGDNEQFF
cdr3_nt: TGTGCCAGCAGTTCCTTCGGAGACAATGAGCAGTTCTTC

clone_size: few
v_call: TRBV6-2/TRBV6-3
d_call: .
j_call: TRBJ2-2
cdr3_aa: CASSSRPHTGELFF
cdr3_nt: TGTGCCAGCAGTTCTCGGCCTCACACCGGGGAGCTGTTTTTT

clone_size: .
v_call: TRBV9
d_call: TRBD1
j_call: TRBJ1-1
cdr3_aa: CASSRLQGAKTEAFF
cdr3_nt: TGTGCCAGCAGTCGCTTACAGGGGGCTAAGACTGAAGCTTTCTTT

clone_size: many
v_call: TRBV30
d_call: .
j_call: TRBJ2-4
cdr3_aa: CAWSAGPNIQYF
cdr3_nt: TGTGCCTGGAGTGCCGGGCCCAACATTCAGTACTTC

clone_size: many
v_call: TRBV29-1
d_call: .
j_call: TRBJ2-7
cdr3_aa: CSVERSRGYEQYF
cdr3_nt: TGCAGCGTTGAACGGTCCAGGGGTTACGAGCAGTACTTC

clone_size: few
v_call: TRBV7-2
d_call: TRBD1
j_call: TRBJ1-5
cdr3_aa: CASSLATQGNQPQHF
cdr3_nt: TGTGCCAGCAGCTTAGCGACACAGGGGAATCAGCCCCAGCATTTT

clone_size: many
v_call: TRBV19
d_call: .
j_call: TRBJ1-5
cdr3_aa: CASSIWRSNQPQHF
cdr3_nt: TGTGCCAGTAGTATTTGGCGGAGCAATCAGCCCCAGCATTTT

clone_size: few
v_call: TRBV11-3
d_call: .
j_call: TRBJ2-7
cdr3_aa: CASSFGGIYEQYF
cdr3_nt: TGTGCCAGCAGCTTTGGGGGTATCTACGAGCAGTACTTC

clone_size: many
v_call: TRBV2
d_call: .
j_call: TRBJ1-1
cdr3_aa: CASSLKGYAFF
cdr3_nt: TGTGCCAGCAGCCTTAAGGGGTATGCTTTCTTT

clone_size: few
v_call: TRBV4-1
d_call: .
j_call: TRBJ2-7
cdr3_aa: CASSQDTRRSYEQYF
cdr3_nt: TGCGCCAGCAGCCAAGATACCAGGAGATCCTACGAGCAGTACTTC

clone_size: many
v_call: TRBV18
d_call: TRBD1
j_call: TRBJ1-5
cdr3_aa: CASSRYSTGVSNQPQHF
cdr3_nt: TGTGCCAGCTCACGATATTCGACAGGGGTTAGCAATCAGCCCCAGCATTTT

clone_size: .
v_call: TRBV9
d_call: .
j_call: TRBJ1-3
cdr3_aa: CASSVEGANSGNTIYF
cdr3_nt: TGTGCCAGCAGCGTAGAAGGGGCCAACTCTGGAAACACCATATATTTT

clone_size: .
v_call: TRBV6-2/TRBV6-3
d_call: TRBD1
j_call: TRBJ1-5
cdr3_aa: CASSTTGFNQPQHF
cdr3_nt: TGTGCCAGCAGCACGACAGGGTTCAATCAGCCCCAGCATTTT

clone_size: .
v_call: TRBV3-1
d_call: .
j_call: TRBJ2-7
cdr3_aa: CASSQLNEQYF
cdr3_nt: TGTGCCAGCAGCCAACTAAACGAGCAGTACTTC

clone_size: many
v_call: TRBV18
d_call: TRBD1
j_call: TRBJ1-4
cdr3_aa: CASSPGGGNEKLFF
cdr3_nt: TGTGCCAGCTCACCAGGAGGGGGCAACGAAAAACTGTTTTTT

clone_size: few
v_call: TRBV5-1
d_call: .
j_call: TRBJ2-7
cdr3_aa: CASSGDTAYEQYF
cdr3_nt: TGCGCCAGCAGCGGGGACACAGCCTACGAGCAGTACTTC

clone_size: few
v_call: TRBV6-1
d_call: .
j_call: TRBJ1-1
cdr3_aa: CASSRGGQDTEAFF
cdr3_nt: TGTGCCAGCTCCCGGGGGGGGCAGGACACTGAAGCTTTCTTT

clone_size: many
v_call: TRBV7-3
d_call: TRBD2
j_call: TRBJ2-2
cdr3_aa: CASSAETSGAHTGELFF
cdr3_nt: TGTGCCAGCAGCGCAGAAACCAGCGGGGCCCACACCGGGGAGCTGTTTTTT

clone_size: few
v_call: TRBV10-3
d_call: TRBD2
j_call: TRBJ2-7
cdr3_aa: CAIRGAGGHYEQYF
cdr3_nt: TGTGCCATCAGGGGAGCGGGGGGGCACTACGAGCAGTACTTC

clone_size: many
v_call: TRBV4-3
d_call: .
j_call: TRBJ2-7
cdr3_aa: CASSQLPQAGLSEQYF
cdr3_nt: TGCGCCAGCAGCCAACTCCCACAGGCCGGGTTGAGCGAGCAGTACTTC